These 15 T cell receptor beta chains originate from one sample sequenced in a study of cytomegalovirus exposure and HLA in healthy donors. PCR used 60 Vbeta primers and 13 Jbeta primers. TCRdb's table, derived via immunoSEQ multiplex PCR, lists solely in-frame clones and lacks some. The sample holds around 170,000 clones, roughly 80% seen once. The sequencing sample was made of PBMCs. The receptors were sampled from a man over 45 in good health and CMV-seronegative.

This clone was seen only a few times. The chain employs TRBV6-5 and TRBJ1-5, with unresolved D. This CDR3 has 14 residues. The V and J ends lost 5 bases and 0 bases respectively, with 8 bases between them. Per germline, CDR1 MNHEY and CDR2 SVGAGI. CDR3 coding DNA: TGTGCCAGCAGTACAGTAAATAGCAATCAGCCCCAGCATTTT. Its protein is CASSTVNSNQPQHF.

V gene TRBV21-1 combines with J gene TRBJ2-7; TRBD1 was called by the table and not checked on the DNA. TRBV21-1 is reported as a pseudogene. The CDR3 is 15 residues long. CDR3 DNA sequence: TGTGCCAGCAGCGCCCGGGACAGGCCTTCCTACGAGCAGTACTTC. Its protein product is CASSARDRPSYEQYF.

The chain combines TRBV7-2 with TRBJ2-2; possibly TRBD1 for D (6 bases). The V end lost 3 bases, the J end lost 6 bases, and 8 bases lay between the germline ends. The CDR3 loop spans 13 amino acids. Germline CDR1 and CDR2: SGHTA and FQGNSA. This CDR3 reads CASSFTGSGELFF. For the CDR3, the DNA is TGTGCCAGCAGCTTCACAGGGTCCGGGGAGCTGTTTTTT.

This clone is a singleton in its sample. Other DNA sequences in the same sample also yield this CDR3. The chain's CDR3 is CASSRSSYEQYF. CDR3 DNA sequence: TGTGCCAGCAGCCGCAGCTCCTACGAGCAGTACTTC. The V and J genes are TRBV7-2 and TRBJ2-7; D is uncertain. V was shortened by 5 bases and J by 0 bases, with 5 bases between the two germline ends. In germline, CDR1 is SGHTA, CDR2 FQGNSA. The CDR3 consists of 12 residues. The full variable domain, in which reference TRBV7-2 and TRBJ2-7 provide the parts outside the CDR3, is GAGVSQSPSNKVTEKGKDVELRCDPISGHTALYWYRQSLGQGLEFLIYFQGNSAPDKSGLPSDRFSAERTGGSVSTLTIQRTQQEDSAVYLCASSRSSYEQYFGPGTRLTVT.

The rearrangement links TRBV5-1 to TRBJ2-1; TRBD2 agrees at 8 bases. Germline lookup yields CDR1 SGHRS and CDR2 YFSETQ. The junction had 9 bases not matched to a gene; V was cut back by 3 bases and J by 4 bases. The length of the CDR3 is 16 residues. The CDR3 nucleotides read TGCGCCAGCAGCTGGGGCCGGGGACTAGTATACAATGAGCAGTTCTTC. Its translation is CASSWGRGLVYNEQFF.

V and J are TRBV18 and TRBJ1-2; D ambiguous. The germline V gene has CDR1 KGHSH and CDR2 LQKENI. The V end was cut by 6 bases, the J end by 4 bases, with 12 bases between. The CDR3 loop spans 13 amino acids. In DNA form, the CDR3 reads TGTGCCAGCTCTCCGGGTGTCGGCTATGGCTACACCTTC. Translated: CASSPGVGYGYTF.

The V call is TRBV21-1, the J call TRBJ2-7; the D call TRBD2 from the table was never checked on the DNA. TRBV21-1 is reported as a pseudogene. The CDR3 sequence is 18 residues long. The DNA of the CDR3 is TGTGCCAGCAGCAACTGGCTAGCGGGGGGGACTTACTCCTACGAGCAGTACTTC. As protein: CASSNWLAGGTYSYEQYF.

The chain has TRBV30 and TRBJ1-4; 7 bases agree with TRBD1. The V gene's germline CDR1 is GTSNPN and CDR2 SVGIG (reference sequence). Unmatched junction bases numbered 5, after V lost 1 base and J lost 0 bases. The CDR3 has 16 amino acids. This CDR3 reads CAWSGQGRATNEKLFF. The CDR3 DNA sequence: TGTGCCTGGAGTGGACAGGGAAGGGCAACTAATGAAAAACTGTTTTTT. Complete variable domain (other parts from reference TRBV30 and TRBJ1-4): SQTIHQWPATLVQPVGSPLSLECTVEGTSNPNLYWYRQAAGRGLQLLFYSVGIGQISSEVPQNLSASRPQDRQFILSSKKLLLSDSGFYLCAWSGQGRATNEKLFFGSGTQLSVL.

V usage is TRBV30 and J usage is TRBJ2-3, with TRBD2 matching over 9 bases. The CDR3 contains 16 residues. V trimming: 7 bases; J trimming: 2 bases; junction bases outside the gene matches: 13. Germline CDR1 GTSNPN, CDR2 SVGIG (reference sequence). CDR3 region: CALRGRERGATDTQYF. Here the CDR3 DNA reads TGTGCCTTGAGGGGCCGCGAGCGGGGGGCCACAGATACGCAGTATTTT.

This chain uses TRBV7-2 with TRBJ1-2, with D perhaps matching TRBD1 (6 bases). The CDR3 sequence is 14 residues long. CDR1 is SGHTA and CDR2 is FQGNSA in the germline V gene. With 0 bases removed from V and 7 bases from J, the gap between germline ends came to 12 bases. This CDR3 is CASSLAQQGSGYTF. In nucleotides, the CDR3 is TGTGCCAGCAGCTTAGCGCAACAGGGCTCTGGCTACACCTTC.

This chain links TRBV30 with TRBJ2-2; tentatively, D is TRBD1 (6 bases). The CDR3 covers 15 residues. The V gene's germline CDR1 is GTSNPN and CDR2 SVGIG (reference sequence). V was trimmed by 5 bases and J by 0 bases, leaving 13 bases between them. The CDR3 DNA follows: TGTGCCTGGCGTCCGGGGACAACGAACACCGGGGAGCTGTTTTTT. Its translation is CAWRPGTTNTGELFF.

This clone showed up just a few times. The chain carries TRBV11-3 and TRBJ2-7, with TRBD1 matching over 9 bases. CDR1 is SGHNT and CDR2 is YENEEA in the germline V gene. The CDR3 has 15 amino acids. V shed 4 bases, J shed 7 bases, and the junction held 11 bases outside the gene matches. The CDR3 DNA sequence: TGTGCCAGCAGCTCCGCCGGGACAGGGCCGGGAGAGCAGTACTTC. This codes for CASSSAGTGPGEQYF.

The CDR3 coding sequence is TGTGCCAGCAGCTACGGGACAGCCTACGAGCAGTACTTC. This sequence encodes CASSYGTAYEQYF. V usage is TRBV7-2 and J usage is TRBJ2-7; TRBD1 matches 7 bases. Germline trimming cut 4 bases from V and 2 bases from J; bases unmatched to any gene: 2. The CDR3 consists of 13 residues. CDR1 is SGHTA and CDR2 is FQGNSA in the germline V gene.

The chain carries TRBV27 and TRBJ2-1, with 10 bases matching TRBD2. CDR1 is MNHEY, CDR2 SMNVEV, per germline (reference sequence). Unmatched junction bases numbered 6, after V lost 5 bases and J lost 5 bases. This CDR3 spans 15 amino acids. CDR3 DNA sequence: TGTGCCAGCAGTCCAAGCGGGGGGGAGAACAATGAGCAGTTCTTC. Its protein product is CASSPSGGENNEQFF.

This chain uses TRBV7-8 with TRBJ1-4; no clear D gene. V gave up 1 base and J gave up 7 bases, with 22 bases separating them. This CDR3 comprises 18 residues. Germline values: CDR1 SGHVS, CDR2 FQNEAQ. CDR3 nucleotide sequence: TGTGCCAGCAGCTTAGACCGGCAGAGCTTAGGAGCGGGTGAAAAACTGTTTTTT. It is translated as CASSLDRQSLGAGEKLFF.